The text below deals with one T cell receptor (beta chain). The antigen remains unidentified. Total RNA (roughly 540 ng) served as template for TCR beta cDNA synthesis primed by a constant-region primer. Slightly modified ARM-PCR, run as three nested multiplex PCR rounds, produced the TCR beta libraries. TRBV1-TRBV30 forward primers and a C-beta reverse primer were used in the first two PCR rounds, which each ran for around 10 cycles. One entry per CDR3 protein, called by TCRdb with MiXCR from the multiplex PCR reads. The top ten clones hold about 26% of a sample with tens of thousands of distinct CDR3 sequences, 60% to 75% of them seen once. Joint extraction of RNA and DNA used roughly 20-32 mg of bulk tissue that was unsorted. These data belong to a study of tumor-infiltrating lymphocytes in primary liver carcinoma. Study results and limitations: For tumor-adjacent and tumor-blood pairs, overlap was less than that seen for tumor region pairs. Tumor tissue displayed a significantly greater top-250-clone fraction than blood (p = 0.039).

The CDR3 is made up of 15 amino acids. Germline CDR1 and CDR2: MNHEY and SVGAGI. Material: liver tumor tissue from sampling region 2. Noted subset: tumor region T2, inferior pole. This TCR derives from a man in his forties with primary liver carcinoma and hepatitis B virus infection. V and J are TRBV6-5 and TRBJ2-1; 14 nucleotides align to TRBD2. The J call is in doubt because the DNA end fits TRBJ2-7 better. The CDR3 region has the DNA TGTGCCACCAGGCCTGATGGACTAGCGGGAGGTGAGCAGTACTTC. As protein: CATRPDGLAGGEQYF.